This is a list of T cell receptor beta chains from one sample in a study of tumor-infiltrating lymphocytes in oesophageal squamous cell carcinoma. TCRdb used MiXCR to reprocess the PCR reads, holding one entry per CDR3 protein. The table has under 20,000 distinct CDR3 sequences, less than 50% seen once. The sample comprised blood. The source of these receptors is a male donor with esophageal squamous cell carcinoma. Each CDR3 is given with its conserved first and last residue. D genes are given only for firm matches. The listing skips clone size in some rows; elsewhere it reads once, few, many or a size class.

V gene	clone size	D gene	J gene	CDR3 DNA	CDR3 protein
TRBV7-3	medium-sized	-	TRBJ2-5	TGTGCCAGCAGTAGGGGGAAGGGAGAGACCCAGTACTTC	CASSRGKGETQYF
TRBV6-1	-	TRBD1	TRBJ2-7	TGTGCCAGCAGTTACGACAGGGGGCACCGTCCCTACAATGAGCAGTACTTC	CASSYDRGHRPYNEQYF
TRBV11-1	-	-	TRBJ2-1	TGTGCCAGCAGCCCCAACCAAGCCGTCCCATACAATGAGCAGTTCTTC	CASSPNQAVPYNEQFF
TRBV20-1	-	TRBD1	TRBJ1-2	TGCAGTGTCCCAGACAGGGGAGGCTATGGCTACACCTTC	CSVPDRGGYGYTF
TRBV30	-	TRBD2	TRBJ2-5	TGTGCCTGGACCGGGACTAGCGGGAGATTTGGGGAGACCCAGTACTTC	CAWTGTSGRFGETQYF
TRBV28	-	-	TRBJ2-3	TGTGCCAGCAGTTTCTCGGGACCAGTTGATACGCAGTATTTT	CASSFSGPVDTQYF
TRBV9	-	TRBD2	TRBJ2-7	TGTGCCAGCAGCGTCGGGGGGGGCCTGGCCTACGAGCAGTACTTC	CASSVGGGLAYEQYF
TRBV7-2	-	TRBD1	TRBJ2-5	TGTGCCAGCAGCTTAGGGCCAGGGGGTCCGGAGACCCAGTACTTC	CASSLGPGGPETQYF
TRBV7-9	few	-	TRBJ2-5	TGTGCCAGCAGTAGGCTGAGGCAGCAAGAGACCCAGTACTTC	CASSRLRQQETQYF
TRBV7-4	-	-	TRBJ2-7	TGTGCCAGCAGCTTCTTAGGTATCGACGAGCAGTACTTC	CASSFLGIDEQYF
TRBV7-6	few	TRBD2	TRBJ2-5	TGTGCCAGCAGTAGTGGGGGGGGAGAGACCCAGTACTTC	CASSSGGGETQYF
TRBV5-6	medium-sized	TRBD2	TRBJ2-1	TGTGCCAGCAGCTTGGGCGCCGGGACTAGCTCCAATGAGCAGTTCTTC	CASSLGAGTSSNEQFF
TRBV25-1	-	-	TRBJ2-5	TGTGCCAGCAGTGAAGGGGGAAAAGAGACCCAGTACTTC	CASSEGGKETQYF
TRBV5-1	many	-	TRBJ1-2	TGCGCCAGCAGCTTTCAGGGTGCTAACTATGGCTACACCTTC	CASSFQGANYGYTF
TRBV7-6	-	TRBD2	TRBJ2-3	TGTGCCAGCAGCACCGCTAGCGGGGGAGGCACAGATACGCAGTATTTT	CASSTASGGGTDTQYF
TRBV7-8	-	-	TRBJ1-2	TGTGCCAGCAGCTTAGCTGAGGGGCAGTACACCTTC	CASSLAEGQYTF
TRBV20-1	-	-	TRBJ1-1	TGCAGTGCTAGAGAAATGACATCCGTGGGCACTGAAGCTTTCTTT	CSAREMTSVGTEAFF
TRBV7-2	medium-sized	TRBD1	TRBJ2-5	TGTGCCAGCAGCCCTGGACAGGGACAAGAGACCCAGTACTTC	CASSPGQGQETQYF
TRBV2	-	-	TRBJ2-7	TGTGCCAGCACCTTGGGGGCCTACGAGCAGTACTTC	CASTLGAYEQYF
TRBV5-1	many	-	TRBJ2-1	TGCGCCAGCAGCTTGGTTCAGGGCAATGAGCAGTTCTTC	CASSLVQGNEQFF
TRBV4-1	many	-	TRBJ2-3	TGCGCCAGCAGCCAATCTCTTCGGGCAGATACGCAGTATTTT	CASSQSLRADTQYF
TRBV2	-	-	TRBJ1-3	TGTGCCAGCAGGGCGAACAGGGTTGCGGACACCATATATTTT	CASRANRVADTIYF
TRBV7-3	-	-	TRBJ2-1	TGTGCCAGCAGCCCATCGGTTGTGAGCTCCTACAATGAGCAGTTCTTC	CASSPSVVSSYNEQFF
TRBV7-3	-	TRBD1	TRBJ2-5	TGTGCCAGCAGCTTAGGACAGGGGAAGCGAGAGACCCAGTACTTC	CASSLGQGKRETQYF
TRBV12-3/TRBV12-4	few	TRBD1	TRBJ2-7	TGTGCCAGCAGTTTATGGGGACAGGGATCCGAGCAGTACTTC	CASSLWGQGSEQYF
TRBV7-2	-	TRBD2	TRBJ2-7	TGTGCCAGCATGAAATCGTGGGGGGCTAGCGGGAGGAGGTACAATGAGCAGTACTTC	CASMKSWGASGRRYNEQYF
TRBV7-3	-	-	TRBJ2-2	TGTGCCAGCAGCTTAACACAGGGGAACACCGGGGAGCTGTTTTTT	CASSLTQGNTGELFF
TRBV5-6	many	-	TRBJ2-7	TGTGCCAGCAGCTCTGACCCCTACGAGCAGTACTTC	CASSSDPYEQYF
TRBV27	-	-	TRBJ2-7	TGTGCCACCTCCTCCGGGACGGCTTCCTACGAGCAGTACTTC	CATSSGTASYEQYF
TRBV27	many	TRBD1	TRBJ1-2	TGTGCCAGCAGTCCTCGCTTACAGGGGGGTAACTATGGCTACACCTTC	CASSPRLQGGNYGYTF
TRBV9	-	TRBD2	TRBJ2-2	TGTGCCAGCAGTGCACAAGCGGGGGAAGGGTACACCGGGGAGCTGTTTTTT	CASSAQAGEGYTGELFF
TRBV7-2	once	-	TRBJ2-3	TGTGCCAGCAGCTTAGATGGTAGCAGAGATACGCAGTATTTT	CASSLDGSRDTQYF
TRBV5-4	many	TRBD1	TRBJ1-4	TGTGCCAGCAGCGCCGCCCCAGGACAGGATGAAAAACTGTTTTTT	CASSAAPGQDEKLFF
TRBV7-4	-	-	TRBJ2-7	TGTGCCAGCAGCCCCCCCTCCTACGAGCAGTACTTC	CASSPPSYEQYF
TRBV7-2	few	-	TRBJ2-3	TGTGCCAGCAGCAAGCGGAGTCCTAGCACAGATACGCAGTATTTT	CASSKRSPSTDTQYF
TRBV7-2	-	TRBD2	TRBJ2-1	TGTGCCAGCAGCTTCGGGCTAGCGGAATACAATGAGCAGTTCTTC	CASSFGLAEYNEQFF
TRBV4-1	many	-	TRBJ2-5	TGCGCCAGCAGCCAAGGACAGGCGCCCTGGGAGCAGTACTTC	CASSQGQAPWEQYF
TRBV7-2	-	-	TRBJ2-3	TGTGCCAGCAGCTTATTTGGGGGCGGGAGCAAAGATACGCAGTATTTT	CASSLFGGGSKDTQYF
TRBV28	-	-	TRBJ1-1	TGTGCCAGCAGTCCGTATGCCGGGACAATGAACACTGAAGCTTTCTTT	CASSPYAGTMNTEAFF
TRBV14	many	TRBD2	TRBJ2-5	TGTGCCAGCAGCCAAATGGGACTAGCAGGTGGGGAGACCCAGTACTTC	CASSQMGLAGGETQYF
TRBV18	-	TRBD1	TRBJ1-4	TGTGCCAGCTCACCGGACAGGGCTAATGAAAAACTGTTTTTT	CASSPDRANEKLFF
TRBV12-3/TRBV12-4	-	TRBD1	TRBJ2-1	TGTGCCAGCAGTTTCTTACAGGGGGCGGTTGAGCAGTTCTTC	CASSFLQGAVEQFF
TRBV28	medium-sized	-	TRBJ2-2	TGTGCCAGCAGTTTAGTCTCCCCCACCGGGGAGCTGTTTTTT	CASSLVSPTGELFF
TRBV7-9	medium-sized	-	TRBJ1-5	TGTGCCAGCAGCTTAACCGGGGATCAGCCCCAGCATTTT	CASSLTGDQPQHF
TRBV5-1	many	TRBD2	TRBJ2-5	TGCGCCAGCAGCAGCGGGACGGAACAAGAGACCCAGTACTTC	CASSSGTEQETQYF
TRBV6-2/TRBV6-3	-	-	TRBJ2-1	TGTGCCAGCAGCCCCACTGGCTCCTACAATGAGCAGTTCTTC	CASSPTGSYNEQFF
TRBV7-9	-	-	TRBJ1-6	TGTGCCAGCAGCCCACAGGGCCCCTACGAGCAGCACTTT	CASSPQGPYEQHF
TRBV11-2	-	-	TRBJ2-7	TGTGCCAGCAGCTGGGGACGGAACTACGAGCAGTACTTC	CASSWGRNYEQYF
TRBV7-2	-	TRBD2	TRBJ2-5	TGTGCCAGCAGCTTACTAGCGGGAGTCGGCACAGATACCCAGTACTTC	CASSLLAGVGTDTQYF
TRBV5-4	many	-	TRBJ1-6	TGTGCCAGCAATAGGAGGGATGTGGGCTCCTATAATTCACCCCTCCACTTT	CASNRRDVGSYNSPLHF
TRBV5-1	many	-	TRBJ2-7	TGCGCCAGCAGCTCCGGGACACTTCTCTACGAGCAGTACTTC	CASSSGTLLYEQYF
TRBV27	-	-	TRBJ1-1	TGTGCCAGCAGTTTATTCCCACAGGGAACTGAAGCTTTCTTT	CASSLFPQGTEAFF
TRBV29-1	few	-	TRBJ1-4	TGCAGCGTTGAACGGGGGGATGAAAAACTGTTTTTT	CSVERGDEKLFF
TRBV10-3	few	-	TRBJ2-5	TGTGCCATCAGTGCACTAGGGGAGACCCAGTACTTC	CAISALGETQYF
TRBV7-6	few	-	TRBJ2-7	TGTGCCAGCGAAGCCAGGAGTTCTTACGAGCAGTACTTC	CASEARSSYEQYF